Each of the 14 T cell receptor beta chains below was sequenced from the same sample in a study of human T cells and chemical hapten exposure. One entry per CDR3 protein results from TCRdb running MiXCR on the RACE reads. The sample includes roughly 130,000 distinct CDR3 sequences, around 8.3% of them seen just once. This sample's time point: healthy volunteer bleed at 2 weeks. The authors' total RNA extraction used unfractionated whole blood. Material for sequencing was whole blood. These receptors came from a male donor in good health. Some clones in this sample may be carry-over from other donors' samples.

This clonotype showed up just a few times. The V gene is TRBV4-3, the J gene TRBJ1-2, with 10 bases aligning to TRBD1. Trimming removed 3 bases from V and 7 bases from J; junction bases left unmatched: 8. Germline V CDR1 and CDR2: LGHNA, YSLEER. CDR3 length equals 15 residues. CDR3 sequence (DNA): TGCGCCAGCAGCCAGCCGGGACAGGGGCTGGGTGGCTACACCTTC. Protein product: CASSQPGQGLGGYTF.

A note on this clonotype: One base away lies a much larger clone, so this may be a sequencing read error. V gene TRBV18 combines with J gene TRBJ1-1, with D tentatively TRBD1 (6 bases). Germline values: CDR1 KGHSH, CDR2 LQKENI. This CDR3 is built from 14 residues. Trimming cost V 2 bases and J 6 bases, with 13 bases left between them. CDR3 DNA sequence: TGTGCCAGCTCACCAGGGCAGGGGCACGCTGAAGCTTTCTTT. It yields the protein CASSPGQGHAEAFF.

Ten or more counts support this clonotype. The chain couples TRBV2 to TRBJ2-7; D is uncertain. The germline V gene has CDR1 SNHLY and CDR2 FYNNEI. The CDR3 has 8 amino acids. The V gene lost 8 bases and the J gene lost 6 bases, with 2 bases spanning the gap. As DNA, the CDR3 is TGTGCCAGCGCCGAGCAGTACTTC. This gives the protein CASAEQYF.

This clonotype was detected a few times. The chain has TRBV4-1 and TRBJ1-4; a possible D gene is TRBD1 (5 bases). Per the germline V gene, CDR1 is MGHRA and CDR2 is YSYEKL. CDR3 length: 17 residues. V lost 4 bases and J 7 bases, leaving 22 bases between the germline ends. CDR3 sequence (DNA): TGCGCCAGCAGCCGAGATCCTGGGACCCTAGGAACTGAAAAACTGTTTTTT. The encoded protein is CASSRDPGTLGTEKLFF.

Many counts were recorded for this clonotype. The V gene is TRBV5-4, the J gene TRBJ1-5, with D possibly TRBD1 on 5 matching bases. Trimming took 4 bases from V and 4 from J, leaving 12 bases between them. The germline CDR1 and CDR2 sequences are SGHNT and YYREEE (reference sequence). The CDR3 extends over 14 amino acids. CDR3 DNA sequence: TGTGCCAGCAGCCCGGGACTGACGAATCAGCCCCAGCATTTT. Translated: CASSPGLTNQPQHF.

The rearrangement links TRBV12-3 or TRBV12-4 to TRBJ1-4, with D possibly matching TRBD1 (5 bases). V was shortened by 6 bases and J by 4 bases, with 15 bases between the two germline ends. This CDR3 spans 15 amino acids. The CDR3 nucleotides are TGTGCCAGCAGACCAACAGGCCCTGGTAATGAAAAACTGTTTTTT. Translation gives CASRPTGPGNEKLFF.

This clonotype occurred a few times. The rearrangement uses TRBV27 and TRBJ1-4; 7 bases align to TRBD1. J lost 0 bases, V lost 6 bases, and 4 bases had no gene match. This CDR3 is 15 amino acids long. Germline CDR1 MNHEY, CDR2 SMNVEV (reference sequence). CDR3 nucleotides: TGTGCCAGCAGGCCGGGGACAGCAACTAATGAAAAACTGTTTTTT. Protein: CASRPGTATNEKLFF. The entire variable domain, with the rest obtained from reference TRBV27 and TRBJ1-4, is as follows: EAQVTQNPRYLITVTGKKLTVTCSQNMNHEYMSWYRQDPGLGLRQIYYSMNVEVTDKGDVPEGYKVSRKEKRNFPLILESPSPNQTSLYFCASRPGTATNEKLFFGSGTQLSVL.

This clonotype has ten or more counts. The V and J genes are TRBV10-3 and TRBJ2-2; no reliable D call. The germline V gene has CDR1 ENHRY and CDR2 SYGVKD. This CDR3 comprises 14 residues. With 3 bases removed from V and 1 base from J, the gap between germline ends came to 6 bases. This chain's CDR3 is CAISDSVNTGELFF. The CDR3 nucleotides read TGTGCCATCAGTGACTCAGTGAACACCGGGGAGCTGTTTTTT.

This sequence joins TRBV12-3 or TRBV12-4 and TRBJ2-1, with TRBD1 matching 7 bases. Trimming cost V 5 bases and J 8 bases; bases outside gene matches: 6. The length of the CDR3 is 13 residues. The CDR3 sequence is CASSPQGVHEQFF. The DNA for the CDR3 is TGTGCCAGCAGTCCGCAGGGGGTCCATGAGCAGTTCTTC.

The V and J genes are TRBV12-3 or TRBV12-4 and TRBJ2-5, with D perhaps TRBD2 (5 bases). The V gene lost 3 bases and the J gene lost 2 bases, with 10 bases spanning the gap. CDR3 length: 14 residues. The DNA of the CDR3 is TGTGCCAGCAGTTTGATGCGGGCTCAAGAGACCCAGTACTTC. It codes for CASSLMRAQETQYF.

This clonotype was counted a few times. J is TRBJ1-1 and V is TRBV12-3 or TRBV12-4; no firm D call. V lost 2 bases, J lost 3 bases, and 19 bases lay in between. This CDR3 contains 17 residues. CDR3 sequence (DNA): TGTGCCAGCAGTTTATCTGTCAGTGACCCATTGGACACTGAAGCTTTCTTT. This gives the protein CASSLSVSDPLDTEAFF.

A few counts support this clonotype. The rearrangement joins TRBV5-1 to TRBJ2-3, with 11 positions matching TRBD2. This CDR3 contains 16 residues. Germline CDR1 is SGHRS and CDR2 is YFSETQ. V shed 2 bases and J 2 bases; nucleotides not matched to a gene: 4. The CDR3 region has the DNA TGCGCCAGCAGCTTACTAGCGGGGGCGACCACAGATACGCAGTATTTT. As protein: CASSLLAGATTDTQYF.

This clonotype turned up a few times. The rearrangement joins TRBV6-1 to TRBJ2-5, with 13 bases aligning to TRBD2. Germline CDR1 and CDR2: MNHNS and SASEGT. V lost 6 bases, J lost 0 bases, and 7 bases stayed unmatched. CDR3 size: 17 residues. The CDR3 coding sequence is TGTGCCAGCAGATTACTAGCGGGAGGGGCCTACCAAGAGACCCAGTACTTC. Translation: CASRLLAGGAYQETQYF.

Ten or more counts support this clonotype. The chain couples TRBV12-3 or TRBV12-4 to TRBJ1-5; D is ambiguous. V was cut by 5 bases and J by 0 bases, with 17 bases left in between. CDR3 size: 17 residues. CDR3 sequence (DNA): TGTGCCAGCAGTCAATCCTATCGACGGGATAGCAATCAGCCCCAGCATTTT. Its translation: CASSQSYRRDSNQPQHF.